This T cell receptor beta chain was profiled in a study of radiation and T cells in renal cell carcinoma. V shed 6 bases and J shed 3 bases, with 9 bases lying between them. This CDR3 has 13 residues. Germline V gene sequence: CDR1 SGHVS, CDR2 FQNEAQ. Indicated time point: baseline pretreatment blood. Specified treatment: 15 Gy SBRT to primary tumor, nephrectomy 4 weeks later. The protocol was immunoSEQ multiplex PCR, while the TCRdb copy is restricted to in-frame clones and leaves out a portion. This sample has tens of thousands of clones, with over 70% found just once. V usage is TRBV7-8 and J usage is TRBJ1-5, with D uncertain. This clonotype was sampled from a man in his fifties or sixties with renal cell carcinoma. The source material was blood, sampled from a patient whose treatment included radiotherapy and nephrectomy. The CDR3 here is CASRRALNQPQHF. CDR3 nucleotides: TGTGCCAGCAGGCGGGCCCTCAATCAGCCCCAGCATTTT.